Below are 4 T cell receptor beta chains sequenced from a single sample in a study of T cells in Graves' hyperthyroidism and ophthalmopathy. The source material, RNA transcripts, was used to amplify TCR beta CDR3 regions. HTBI primers were the set used in a first-round RT-PCR of the TCR CDR3. Each CDR3 protein is one row after TCRdb ran MiXCR on the multiplex PCR reads. The table includes nearly 600,000 distinct CDR3 sequences, 11% to 15% detected once. Sequenced sample: blood. Receptors were obtained from a woman aged 18-29 years with Graves' ophthalmopathy.

V gene TRBV7-9 combines with J gene TRBJ1-3; D unclear. This CDR3 region has 12 residues. Germline loops: CDR1 SEHNR, CDR2 FQNEAQ (reference sequence). V lost 5 bases and J 10 bases, leaving 12 bases between the germline ends. This chain's CDR3 is CASSPEGLTIYF. CDR3 sequence (DNA): TGTGCCAGCAGCCCAGAGGGCCTAACCATATATTTT.

V is TRBV4-3 and J is TRBJ2-3; 7 nucleotides agree with TRBD2. This CDR3 region has 16 residues. Germline V gene lookup returns CDR1 LGHNA and CDR2 YSLEER. J gave up 0 bases and V 2 bases, and 5 bases lay outside the gene matches. The CDR3, as DNA: TGCGCCAGCAGCCAAACGTTTAGCGGGAGCACAGATACGCAGTATTTT. It codes for CASSQTFSGSTDTQYF.

This clonotype occurred a few times. V usage is TRBV4-1 and J usage is TRBJ1-1; possible D gene TRBD1, 5 bases. Trimming shortened V by 0 bases and J by 0 bases, and 11 bases separated the two germline ends. CDR3 length equals 16 residues. Germline-derived CDR1 and CDR2 are MGHRA and YSYEKL. CDR3 sequence: CASSQEWDALNTEAFF. The CDR3 DNA follows: TGCGCCAGCAGCCAAGAGTGGGACGCCTTGAACACTGAAGCTTTCTTT.

This clonotype was detected ten times or more. V and J are TRBV2 and TRBJ1-3; D remains ambiguous. The V gene lost 1 base and the J gene lost 0 bases, with 10 bases spanning the gap. This CDR3 region has 16 residues. Germline-derived CDR1 and CDR2 are SNHLY and FYNNEI. In DNA, the CDR3 is TGTGCCAGCAGTGAAGTAGGCAGGAGCTCTGGAAACACCATATATTTT. Translated, it gives CASSEVGRSSGNTIYF.